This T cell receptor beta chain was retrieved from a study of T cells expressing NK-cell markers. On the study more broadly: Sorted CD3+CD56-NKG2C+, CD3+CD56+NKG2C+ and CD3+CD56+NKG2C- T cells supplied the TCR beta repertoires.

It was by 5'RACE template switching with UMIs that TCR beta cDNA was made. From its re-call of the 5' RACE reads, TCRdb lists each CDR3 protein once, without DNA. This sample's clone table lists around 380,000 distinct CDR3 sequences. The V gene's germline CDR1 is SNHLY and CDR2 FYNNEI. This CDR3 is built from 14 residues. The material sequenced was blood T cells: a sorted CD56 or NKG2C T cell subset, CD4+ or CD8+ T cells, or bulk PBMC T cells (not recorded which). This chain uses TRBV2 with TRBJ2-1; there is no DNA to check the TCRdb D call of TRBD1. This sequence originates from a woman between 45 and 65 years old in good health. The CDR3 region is CASSVGTLNNEQFF.